Below, one TCR beta chain is given with its context. Its target is not known. This entry is derived from a study of T cell responses to AZD1222 COVID-19 vaccine. Points from the study as a whole: Across the whole spike, CD4 TCRs peaked at regions 160-218 and 743-854.

CDR1 is SEHNR and CDR2 is FQNEAQ in the germline V gene (reference sequence). CDR3 length: 16 residues. V was cut by 9 bases and J by 2 bases, with 23 bases left in between. The data were produced by immunoSEQ multiplex PCR, yet TCRdb's version contains in-frame clones alone and is incomplete. The repertoire holds some 150,000 clones, with roughly 90% as singletons. This chain links TRBV7-9 with TRBJ2-7; tentative D call: TRBD1 (6 bases). This sequence was found in an adult in good health. The sample was peripheral blood, taken on day 0 of AZD1222 vaccination. The CDR3 coding sequence is TGTGCCAGTTCCGGACAGTTCCCCCCTTCGCCCTACGAGCAGTACTTC. Residues: CASSGQFPPSPYEQYF.